This is a list of T cell receptor beta chains from one sample in a study of blood T cell repertoires in COVID-19. TCRdb keeps only in-frame clones here, not all; method: immunoSEQ multiplex PCR. The repertoire holds about 370,000 clones, about 89% seen once, with about 3% in the top ten. The sequencing input was peripheral blood. The receptors originated from a woman aged 25 to 45 with COVID-19, enrolled during active disease. The CDR3 runs from the conserved cysteine through the conserved F or W. A D gene is named only where the DNA matches it firmly. Size values are once, few and many counts, or a class for expanded clones, and some rows have none.

V	size	J	D	DNA	CDR3
TRBV7-2	-	TRBJ1-2	TRBD1	TGTGCCAGCAGCCCGGGGACAGGGGAAGGGGGCTACACCTTC	CASSPGTGEGGYTF
TRBV7-2	-	TRBJ2-3	-	TGTGCCAGCAGCTTATACTTTACCACAGATACGCAGTATTTT	CASSLYFTTDTQYF
TRBV7-2	-	TRBJ2-7	-	TGTGCCAGCAGCTTCCTAGGGAAGGCGGGCGAGCAGTACTTC	CASSFLGKAGEQYF
TRBV7-9	-	TRBJ1-1	-	TGTGCCAGCAGCTCGCAGGGGCGGATGAACACTGAAGCTTTCTTT	CASSSQGRMNTEAFF
TRBV11-1	-	TRBJ2-7	TRBD1	TGTGCCAGCAGAGCCACAGGGGGCGCGGGAGAGCAGTACTTC	CASRATGGAGEQYF
TRBV6-5	-	TRBJ1-2	-	TGTGCCAGCAGGGCCCAGGGCAGATTCTATGGCTACACCTTC	CASRAQGRFYGYTF
TRBV18	-	TRBJ2-3	TRBD2	TGTGCCAGCTCACCTCGGACTAGCGGGAGGGATACGCAGTATTTT	CASSPRTSGRDTQYF
TRBV2	-	TRBJ2-3	TRBD1	TGTGCCAGCAGCGAGATCGGACAGGAGTTAGATACGCAGTATTTT	CASSEIGQELDTQYF
TRBV2	few	TRBJ2-3	-	TGTGCCAGCAGTGGGACTGGAACTACGCAGTATTTT	CASSGTGTTQYF
TRBV27	-	TRBJ2-2	-	TGTGCCAGCTCTTGGGGCGTCCGCACCGGGGAGCTGTTTTTT	CASSWGVRTGELFF
TRBV6-5	-	TRBJ1-1	TRBD1	TGTGCCAGCAGTCACGGGACAGTAAACACTGAAGCTTTCTTT	CASSHGTVNTEAFF
TRBV19	once	TRBJ1-6	-	TGTGCCAGTAGTATGACCCGGGAGAATTCACCCCTCCACTTT	CASSMTRENSPLHF
TRBV19	-	TRBJ2-7	TRBD1	TGTGCCAGTAGTGAACAGGGGTTATACGAGCAGTACTTC	CASSEQGLYEQYF
TRBV10-1	-	TRBJ1-2	TRBD1	TGCGCCAGCAGTGAGGGACAGGACCATGGCTACACCTTC	CASSEGQDHGYTF
TRBV20-1	-	TRBJ2-1	TRBD2	TGCAGTGCTAGTGGGGCAGGAGCGGGGACCTACAATGAGCAGTTCTTC	CSASGAGAGTYNEQFF
TRBV2	-	TRBJ2-3	-	TGTGCCAGCAGTGGCGGGGACTCTAGCACAGATACGCAGTATTTT	CASSGGDSSTDTQYF
TRBV30	-	TRBJ1-1	-	TGTGCCTGGAGCCCAGTGAACACTGAAGCTTTCTTT	CAWSPVNTEAFF
TRBV7-9	-	TRBJ2-3	TRBD2	TGTGCCAGCAGCCCCGCCCCGGGAGGTCCCTCCACAGATACGCAGTATTTT	CASSPAPGGPSTDTQYF
TRBV5-6	-	TRBJ1-2	-	TGTGCCAGCACCCTGGGGGGGGCTCGGGCATTTGGCTACACCTTC	CASTLGGARAFGYTF
TRBV7-2	-	TRBJ2-1	TRBD2	TGTGCCAGCAGTTCTGGGACTAGCGGGAGGTGGGACAATGAGCAGTTCTTC	CASSSGTSGRWDNEQFF
TRBV9	-	TRBJ1-4	-	TGTGCCAGCAGCGTAGGAATCGCGGAGGATGAAAAACTGTTTTTT	CASSVGIAEDEKLFF
TRBV7-9	-	TRBJ2-2	-	TGTGCCTCTGGGAGTTTCTACACCGGGGAGCTGTTTTTT	CASGSFYTGELFF
TRBV29-1	-	TRBJ1-1	-	TGCAGCGTGAGCGACCCTGCCGACACTGAAGCTTTCTTT	CSVSDPADTEAFF
TRBV6-2/TRBV6-3	-	TRBJ2-1	-	TGTGCCAGCAGTCAGGGCAATGAGCAGTTCTTC	CASSQGNEQFF
TRBV27	-	TRBJ1-1	-	TGTGCCAGCAGTTTAATGGCGGTTATGAACACTGAAGCTTTCTTT	CASSLMAVMNTEAFF
TRBV28	-	TRBJ1-2	TRBD1	TGTGCCAGCAGGACGCAGGGGGGACGCGGCTACACCTTC	CASRTQGGRGYTF
TRBV24-1	-	TRBJ1-2	-	TGTGCCACCAGTGTGGGCAGTGGCTATGGCTACACCTTC	CATSVGSGYGYTF
TRBV5-1	-	TRBJ1-2	TRBD1	TGCGCCAGCAGCTTGCGCCAGGGGGCTCTTGGCTACACCTTC	CASSLRQGALGYTF
TRBV18	-	TRBJ2-1	TRBD2	TGTGCCAGCTCACCACCGTTAGGGGGACTAGCGGGTGTCAATGAGCAGTTCTTC	CASSPPLGGLAGVNEQFF
TRBV19	-	TRBJ1-2	TRBD1	TGTGCCAGTACCCCCGGGACAGCTAATGGCTACACCTTC	CASTPGTANGYTF
TRBV15	-	TRBJ1-2	TRBD1	TGTGCCACCAGCAGAGATGGGACAGGGAGATATGGCTACACCTTC	CATSRDGTGRYGYTF
TRBV7-9	few	TRBJ1-1	TRBD1	TGTGCCAGCAAGGCGAGGTGGACAGGGAACACTGAAGCTTTCTTT	CASKARWTGNTEAFF
TRBV25-1	once	TRBJ1-1	-	TGTGCCAGCAGTGAATATGCAGGGTTGGCCACTGAAGCTTTCTTT	CASSEYAGLATEAFF
TRBV18	-	TRBJ2-7	TRBD1	TGTGCCAGCTCACCGGGGACAGTTTCCTACGAGCAGTACTTC	CASSPGTVSYEQYF
TRBV28	-	TRBJ2-5	TRBD1	TGTGCCAGCAGAATATCGGACAGGGGAGACCAAGAGACCCAGTACTTC	CASRISDRGDQETQYF
TRBV6-6	-	TRBJ1-5	-	TGTGCCAGCAGTTACGGGGAGGGAAGCAATCAGCCCCAGCATTTT	CASSYGEGSNQPQHF
TRBV5-4	few	TRBJ2-3	TRBD1	TGTGCCAGCAGCTTGGAGGACAGGGGAAATACGCAGTATTTT	CASSLEDRGNTQYF
TRBV27	few	TRBJ1-5	-	TGTGCCAGCAGTTTAGCTCGGGGGAATCAGCCCCAGCATTTT	CASSLARGNQPQHF
TRBV5-4	few	TRBJ1-2	-	TGTGCCAGCAGCTTGGAAAGGGGGTACTATGGCTACACCTTC	CASSLERGYYGYTF
TRBV5-6	-	TRBJ2-2	TRBD2	TGTGCCAGCAGTATGACTAGCGGGAGACCAGGCTCCCGGGAGCTGTTTTTT	CASSMTSGRPGSRELFF
TRBV7-2	-	TRBJ2-5	TRBD2	TGTGCCAGCAGCGCCGGGGGGTTACAAGAGACCCAGTACTTC	CASSAGGLQETQYF
TRBV19	once	TRBJ1-2	TRBD1	TGTGCCAGTTACCCCCGGGACAGCGGAGTGTGGACCTTC	CASYPRDSGVWTF
TRBV10-3	few	TRBJ1-1	-	TGTGCCATCAGTGGGGGTGGAGGATACACTGAAGCTTTCTTT	CAISGGGGYTEAFF
TRBV5-1	once	TRBJ2-4	TRBD2	TGCGCCAGCAGCCTTAGCGGGGGGACCAAAAACATTCAGTACTTC	CASSLSGGTKNIQYF
TRBV30	-	TRBJ2-3	TRBD2	TGTGCCTGGAGTGTGGGGGGAGGGTTGGCAGATACGCAGTATTTT	CAWSVGGGLADTQYF